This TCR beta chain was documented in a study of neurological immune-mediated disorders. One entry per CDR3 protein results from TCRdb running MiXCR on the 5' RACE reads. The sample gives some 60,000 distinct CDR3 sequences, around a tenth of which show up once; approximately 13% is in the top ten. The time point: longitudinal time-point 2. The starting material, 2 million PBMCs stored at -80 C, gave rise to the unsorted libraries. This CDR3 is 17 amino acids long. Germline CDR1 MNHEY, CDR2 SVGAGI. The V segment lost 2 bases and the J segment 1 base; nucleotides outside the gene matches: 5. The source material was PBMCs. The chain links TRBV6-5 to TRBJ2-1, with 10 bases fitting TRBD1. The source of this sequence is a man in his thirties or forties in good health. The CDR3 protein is CASSYRQGARSYNEQFF. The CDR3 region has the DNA TGTGCCAGCAGTTACCGACAGGGGGCAAGGTCCTACAATGAGCAGTTCTTC.